This T cell receptor beta chain is from a study of cytomegalovirus exposure and HLA in healthy donors. Study outcomes and limitations: In vitro checks showed that a few CMV-associated chains really do target CMV antigens.

Trimming removed 3 bases at V and 2 bases at J, with 12 bases between. CDR1 SGHAT and CDR2 FQNNGV come from the germline V gene. This CDR3 has 15 amino acids. Points on this clone: Its antigen is unidentified.

PCR employed 60 Vbeta and 13 Jbeta primers. Sequencing was performed with immunoSEQ multiplex PCR; in TCRdb, only in-frame clones are kept and a portion is missing. The sample lists about 190,000 clones, roughly 73% occurring once. Material for sequencing was PBMCs. This sequence originates from a woman aged 30 to 39 in good health and CMV-seronegative. The chain combines TRBV11-2 with TRBJ2-3, with no clear D. The chain's CDR3 is CASSFRRGFTDTQYF. As DNA, the CDR3 is TGTGCCAGCAGCTTTAGGCGAGGCTTCACAGATACGCAGTATTTT.